This TCR beta chain is drawn from a study of blood T cell repertoires in COVID-19. Assay used: immunoSEQ multiplex PCR; TCRdb lists only in-frame clones, some missing. The sample has about 300,000 clones, 89% seen once. The CDR3 consists of 14 residues. CDR1 is LNHDA and CDR2 is SQIVND in the germline V gene (reference sequence). V lost 4 bases to trimming and J lost 11 bases, with 20 bases between them. Seattle's enrolled individuals joined amid active infection and were then monitored longitudinally. The clonotype was recovered from a woman aged 30 to 39 with COVID-19, enrolled during active disease. The sample comprised peripheral blood. J is TRBJ1-1 and V is TRBV19; weak D call: TRBD1 (6 bases). The CDR3 is CASSSSRQAPAAFF. In DNA form, the CDR3 reads TGTGCCAGTAGTAGTTCAAGACAGGCTCCCGCGGCTTTCTTT. The full variable domain, with the rest looked up from reference TRBV19 and TRBJ1-1, is DGGITQSPKYLFRKEGQNVTLSCEQNLNHDAMYWYRQDPGQGLRLIYYSQIVNDFQKGDIAEGYSVSREKKESFPLTVTSAQKNPTAFYLCASSSSRQAPAAFFGQGTRLTVV.